This TCR beta chain was profiled in a study of long-term antiretroviral therapy in people with HIV. As to this clone: Its antigen is as yet unknown.

Whole-study results and caveats: Controls had broader CDR3 length ranges than HIV repertoires did.

An immunoSEQ assay, version v3.0, was performed at survey level. Sequencing used immunoSEQ multiplex PCR; TCRdb keeps in-frame clones, though not all of them. This table has over 15,000 clones, roughly nine tenths appearing once. The CDR3 runs to 15 residues. V lost 4 bases and J 0 bases, leaving 13 bases between the germline ends. Per germline, CDR1 SGDLS and CDR2 YYNGEE. The chain has TRBV9 and TRBJ1-2, with a weak D call TRBD1 (5 bases). Specimen: unsorted PBMCs, collected 0.6 years after starting antiretroviral therapy. This receptor was obtained from a woman aged 35 to 49 with HIV. The CDR3 sequence is CASSIGAPANYGYTF. CDR3 nucleotide sequence: TGTGCCAGCAGCATAGGGGCTCCAGCTAACTATGGCTACACCTTC.